The T cell receptor (beta chain) under discussion was sequenced for a study of cytomegalovirus exposure and HLA in healthy donors. Findings and caveats of the study: Later work associated roughly 17,000 TCR beta sequences with HLA alleles at 0.05 false discovery rate.

Comment on this clone: Its antigen is undetermined.

Germline V lookup: CDR1 ENHRY, CDR2 SYGVKD. Trimming removed 4 bases at V and 2 bases at J, with 5 bases between. The CDR3 runs 12 residues. Primers for the PCR totalled 60 Vbeta and 13 Jbeta. Measured with immunoSEQ multiplex PCR; TCRdb has only the in-frame clones, and not every one. The sample has 150,000 or so clones, about three quarters seen once. Source material: PBMCs. The chain employs TRBV10-3 and TRBJ1-1; D gene ambiguous. The clonotype originates from a male donor in good health and CMV-seronegative. The CDR3 sequence: CAISGPNTEAFF. The CDR3, as DNA: TGTGCCATCAGTGGGCCCAACACTGAAGCTTTCTTT.